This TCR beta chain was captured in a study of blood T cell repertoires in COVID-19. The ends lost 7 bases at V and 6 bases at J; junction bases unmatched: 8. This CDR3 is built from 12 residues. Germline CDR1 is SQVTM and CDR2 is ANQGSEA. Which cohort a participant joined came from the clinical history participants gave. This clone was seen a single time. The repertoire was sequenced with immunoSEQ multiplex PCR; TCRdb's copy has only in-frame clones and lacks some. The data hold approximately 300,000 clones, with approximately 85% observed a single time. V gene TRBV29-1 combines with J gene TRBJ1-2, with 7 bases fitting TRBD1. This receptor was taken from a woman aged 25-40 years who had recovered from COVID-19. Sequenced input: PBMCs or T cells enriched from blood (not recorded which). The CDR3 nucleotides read TGCAGCGCCCCCAAGGGGGCGGATGGCTACACCTTC. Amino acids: CSAPKGADGYTF.